The T cell receptor (beta chain) described here comes from a study of T cell clones after liver transplantation. For the study at large: Samples came pre-transplant, pre-randomization before withdrawal, and post-randomization after withdrawal ended. The study's findings and limits: Low donor cell numbers restricted donor-reactive repertoire measurement in a couple of subjects. Compared with third party-reactive sequences, donor-reactive ones declined more, independent of withdrawal success.

Trimming took 5 bases from V and 6 from J; bases not matched to a gene: 7. Looked up from germline, CDR1 is SGHVS and CDR2 is FQNEAQ. CDR3 length: 14 amino acids. Regarding this clone: The antigen remains undetermined.

Method: immunoSEQ multiplex PCR; TCRdb's copy keeps in-frame clones and lacks some. The data show some 20,000 clones, 65% to 85% seen once. The chain carries TRBV7-8 and TRBJ2-7; 10 positions agree with TRBD1. The starting material was CD8+ T cells from blood, obtained about 56 months after liver transplant. This clonotype originated in a human patient who received a liver transplant. Some T cells may arise from the graft donor. The CDR3 here is CASSDGTGVLEQYF. The DNA of the CDR3 is TGTGCCAGCAGCGACGGGACAGGGGTTCTCGAGCAGTACTTC.